This TCR beta chain was retrieved from a study of long-term antiretroviral therapy in people with HIV. Study details: The immediate-ART recommendation dates to 2015, and the earliest samples predate it by about a decade. General study points: Dominating the repertoire at all time points were the clones that expanded before ART.

Germline assignment: CDR1 SNHLY and CDR2 FYNNEI. This CDR3 is 17 amino acids long. V was trimmed by 2 bases and J by 2 bases, leaving 19 bases between them. Participants who had HIV were, without exception, treated in the United States. At survey level, the immunoSEQ assay was run in its v3.0 version. The method was immunoSEQ multiplex PCR; TCRdb's version includes in-frame clones alone and lacks a portion of them. In the table there are approximately 24,000 clones, roughly three quarters of which are singletons. Regarding this clone: The antigen is unknown.

Sequenced here: unsorted PBMCs, sampled 2.1 years after starting antiretroviral therapy. The chain has TRBV2 and TRBJ2-7, with D possibly matching TRBD2 (5 bases). The TCR sequence derives from a man under 40 with HIV. The CDR3, as DNA: TGTGCCAGCAGTGAAAGGTGGCTAACCATGCGGGCCTACGAGCAGTACTTC. It encodes CASSERWLTMRAYEQYF.